The present T cell receptor beta chain was sequenced within a study of cytomegalovirus exposure and HLA in healthy donors. Study-wide results and caveats: Per published accounts, TCR beta sequences correctly predicted the HLA-A and HLA-B alleles of most subjects. A later analysis reportedly identified an Asian-associated ancestry cluster as carrying fewer N-insertions than the approximately 670-donor mean. Only CMV serostatus was available as immune exposure information. Researchers reported in a later analysis that a missense DCLRE1C variant was tied to TCR beta V- and J-gene trimming.

Trimming took 2 bases from V and 2 from J, leaving 9 bases between them. The CDR3 is 14 amino acids. Germline values: CDR1 MDHEN, CDR2 SYDVKM. As concerns this clone: Its specificity is unknown.

The PCR made use of 60 Vbeta and 13 Jbeta primers. The method was immunoSEQ multiplex PCR; TCRdb's version includes in-frame clones alone and lacks a portion of them. The table has about 130,000 clones, roughly three quarters seen once. The TCR comes from a man younger than 45 in good health and CMV-seronegative. The sample consisted of PBMCs. The chain recombines TRBV28 with TRBJ1-2; D not certain. CDR3 nucleotides: TGTGCCAGCAGTTTACCCGCGGAGAACTATGGCTACACCTTC. It translates to CASSLPAENYGYTF.